The 13 T cell receptor beta chains below all came from one sample that was sequenced in a study of cytomegalovirus exposure and HLA in healthy donors. Using immunoSEQ multiplex PCR, the repertoire was profiled, and TCRdb retains in-frame clones only, with some absent. There are about 360,000 clones in the sample; more than 80% occur only once, and over 0.75% lies in the top ten. The sequencing sample was made of PBMCs. These receptors came from a woman aged 18-29 years in good health and CMV-seronegative.

This chain connects TRBV5-4 to TRBJ1-5, with TRBD1 as a possible D gene (5 bases). The CDR3 runs 14 residues. Germline V gene sequence: CDR1 SGHNT, CDR2 YYREEE (reference sequence). V lost 4 bases and J lost 5, with 13 bases in between. The CDR3 region is CASSRWGDDQPQHF. CDR3 in DNA: TGTGCCAGCAGCAGATGGGGGGACGATCAGCCCCAGCATTTT.

This chain links TRBV29-1 with TRBJ1-4, with 7 bases matching TRBD1. CDR3 length: 13 amino acids. The germline CDR1 and CDR2 sequences are SQVTM and ANQGSEA. After removal of 3 bases from V and 6 bases from J, the junction contained 4 bases not matched to a gene. The CDR3 nucleotides read TGCAGCGTTGATACAGGGGTGGATGAAAAACTGTTTTTT. It specifies CSVDTGVDEKLFF. The full variable domain, with the rest looked up from reference TRBV29-1 and TRBJ1-4, is SAVISQKPSRDICQRGTSLTIQCQVDSQVTMMFWYRQQPGQSLTLIATANQGSEATYESGFVIDKFPISRPNLTFSTLTVSNMSPEDSSIYLCSVDTGVDEKLFFGSGTQLSVL.

V and J are TRBV4-1 and TRBJ1-5; TRBD1 matches 10 bases. Germline CDR1 reads MGHRA; CDR2 reads YSYEKL. CDR3 length: 17 amino acids. V trimming: 1 base; J trimming: 7 bases; junction bases outside the gene matches: 10. The CDR3 DNA reads TGCGCCAGCAGCCAAGTTTCGGGACAGGGGATTAGGCAGCCCCAGCATTTT. This translates into CASSQVSGQGIRQPQHF.

The sample holds one count of this clone. At one end the junction does not follow the germline gene, possibly because of a read error. V is TRBV30 and J is TRBJ2-3; no clear D. Germline V gene data show CDR1 as GTSNPN and CDR2 as SVGIG (reference sequence). The length of the CDR3 is 11 residues. The CDR3, as DNA: TGTGCCTGGAGTATCTCAGATGCGCAGTATTTT. Translation: CAWSISDAQYF.

The V and J genes are TRBV15 and TRBJ1-1, with 7 bases lining up with TRBD1. Germline-derived CDR1 and CDR2 are LNHNV and YYDKDF (reference sequence). The ends lost 5 bases at V and 6 bases at J; junction bases unmatched: 15. This CDR3 spans 16 amino acids. CDR3 residues: CATSWADRARTPEAFF. Here the CDR3 DNA reads TGTGCCACCAGCTGGGCCGACAGGGCTCGGACCCCTGAAGCTTTCTTT.

The chain has TRBV28 and TRBJ1-2; the match to TRBD1 covers 7 bases. The ends lost 6 bases at V and 5 bases at J; junction bases unmatched: 12. This CDR3 comprises 15 residues. Looked up from germline, CDR1 is MDHEN and CDR2 is SYDVKM. Written as DNA, the CDR3 is TGTGCCAGCAGCTCTTTGGGGACAGACCCTTATGGCTACACCTTC. Translation gives CASSSLGTDPYGYTF.

The chain employs TRBV29-1 and TRBJ2-3; tentatively, D is TRBD2 (6 bases). Germline lookup yields CDR1 SQVTM and CDR2 ANQGSEA. There are 12 residues in the CDR3. V dropped 8 bases and J dropped 5 bases, with 14 bases sitting between them. The CDR3, as DNA: TGCAGCCCTGTCCAGGGAGGAGATACGCAGTATTTT. Residues: CSPVQGGDTQYF.

V and J are TRBV2 and TRBJ2-5; 10 bases are a match to TRBD2. The CDR3 runs 16 residues. Germline V gene data show CDR1 as SNHLY and CDR2 as FYNNEI. Trimming at V came to 6 bases and at J to 5 bases, leaving 12 bases not matched to a gene. The CDR3 DNA reads TGTGCCAGCAGCCAAGGACTAGCGGTTACCAGGGAGACCCAGTACTTC. Amino acid sequence: CASSQGLAVTRETQYF.

DNA for the CDR3: TGTGCCAGCAGCTTAGCCGGGGGGTACTATGGCTACACCTTC. Translation gives CASSLAGGYYGYTF. The chain uses TRBV7-9 and TRBJ1-2; a possible D gene is TRBD1 (5 bases). Trimming pared 0 bases from V and 3 bases from J, leaving 8 bases between. This CDR3 contains 14 residues. CDR1 and CDR2 from the germline V gene are SEHNR and FQNEAQ (reference sequence).

The J gene is TRBJ1-4, the V gene TRBV7-9, with D tentatively TRBD1 (5 bases). The CDR3 length is 14 residues. Germline CDR1 SEHNR, CDR2 FQNEAQ (reference sequence). V lost 3 bases to trimming and J lost 7 bases, with 12 bases between them. In DNA, the CDR3 is TGTGCCAGCAGCTTGGGGCAGGGAGGTGAAAAACTGTTTTTT. It codes for CASSLGQGGEKLFF.

J is TRBJ2-7 and V is TRBV14; maybe TRBD2 (5 bases). This CDR3 spans 15 amino acids. V lost 2 bases to trimming and J lost 0 bases, with 11 bases between them. In germline, CDR1 is SGHDN, CDR2 FVKESK. This chain's CDR3 is CASSQILGSSYEQYF. DNA for the CDR3: TGTGCCAGCAGCCAAATCCTGGGGAGCTCCTACGAGCAGTACTTC.

CDR3 residues: CASSPADGKETQYF. CDR3 nucleotides: TGCGCCAGCAGCCCCGCGGACGGGAAAGAGACCCAGTACTTC. The V and J genes are TRBV4-1 and TRBJ2-5; D might be TRBD2 (5 bases). CDR3 length: 14 residues. Trimming left V 4 bases short and J 3 bases short, with 12 bases between. Germline assignment: CDR1 MGHRA and CDR2 YSYEKL.

The chain employs TRBV30 and TRBJ2-1, with 9 bases fitting TRBD2. V was pared by 5 bases and J by 8 bases, with 10 bases of the junction left unmatched. The CDR3 has 14 amino acids. CDR1 is GTSNPN, CDR2 SVGIG, per germline (reference sequence). CDR3: CAWVGLAGRHEQFF. The CDR3 nucleotides read TGTGCCTGGGTGGGGCTAGCGGGAAGACATGAGCAGTTCTTC.